A single sample is the source of the 29 T cell receptor beta chains below, sequenced in a study of blood T cell repertoires in COVID-19. TCRdb's table, derived via immunoSEQ multiplex PCR, lists solely in-frame clones and lacks some. The repertoire holds tens of thousands of clones, with about 83% as singletons. The sequenced sample was peripheral blood. All receptors derive from a man between 65 and 85 years old with COVID-19, enrolled during active disease.

J is TRBJ2-3 and V is TRBV10-3; 8 nucleotides match TRBD2. V was pared by 4 bases and J by 2 bases, with 5 bases of the junction left unmatched. The V gene's germline CDR1 is ENHRY and CDR2 SYGVKD. CDR3 length equals 15 residues. The CDR3 loop is CAISGNSGTTDTQYF. The CDR3 nucleotides are TGTGCCATCAGTGGGAATAGCGGGACCACAGATACGCAGTATTTT.

This sequence joins TRBV28 and TRBJ2-6; D is undetermined. The germline CDR1 and CDR2 sequences are MDHEN and SYDVKM. This CDR3 is built from 13 residues. V lost 3 bases, J lost 10 bases, and 10 bases lay in between. DNA for the CDR3: TGTGCCAGCAGTTTGAGTGTCCCTAACGTCCTGACTTTC. Its translation is CASSLSVPNVLTF.

The V and J genes are TRBV6-5 and TRBJ2-4; 7 nucleotides line up with TRBD1. Germline V gene sequence: CDR1 MNHEY, CDR2 SVGAGI. Trimming took 6 bases from V and 13 from J; bases not matched to a gene: 12. The CDR3 has 13 residues. This CDR3 reads CASRNPQDRNQYF. The CDR3 region has the DNA TGTGCCAGCAGGAACCCCCAGGACAGGAACCAGTACTTC.

This clone occurred a few times. The rearrangement uses TRBV19 and TRBJ1-5; D might be TRBD1 (5 bases). CDR3 size: 17 residues. Germline V CDR1 and CDR2: LNHDA, SQIVND (reference sequence). V was pared by 3 bases and J by 4 bases, with 19 bases between. The CDR3 DNA is TGTGCCAGTAGTATTACCCCCCAGGGAGGAAAAAATCAGCCCCAGCATTTT. Its translation: CASSITPQGGKNQPQHF.

The gene calls are TRBV7-8 and TRBJ1-5; no definite D call. Trimming took 2 bases from V and 0 from J, leaving 11 bases between them. From germline, CDR1 is SGHVS and CDR2 FQNEAQ. The CDR3 covers 16 residues. DNA of the CDR3: TGTGCCAGCAGCTTACTATCCCCTTATAGCAATCAGCCCCAGCATTTT. Its translation: CASSLLSPYSNQPQHF.

The V gene is TRBV18, the J gene TRBJ1-1, with D unclear. CDR1 KGHSH and CDR2 LQKENI come from the germline V gene. V lost 3 bases and J 5 bases, leaving 19 bases between the germline ends. The CDR3 is 16 amino acids. The CDR3 sequence is CASSPSLGSGGTEAFF. CDR3 nucleotides: TGTGCCAGCTCACCTAGTTTGGGGAGTGGTGGGACTGAAGCTTTCTTT.

This clone was seen more than once but under ten times. The gene calls are TRBV7-8 and TRBJ1-1, with 7 bases matching TRBD1. The CDR3 loop spans 17 amino acids. CDR1 and CDR2 from the germline V gene are SGHVS and FQNEAQ. V shed 5 bases and J 2 bases; nucleotides not matched to a gene: 14. The CDR3: CASSPQGGRNINTEAFF. CDR3 DNA sequence: TGTGCCAGCAGCCCCCAGGGGGGACGGAATATTAACACTGAAGCTTTCTTT.

This sequence joins TRBV29-1 and TRBJ2-7, with 15 bases that match TRBD2. CDR1 and CDR2 from the germline V gene are SQVTM and ANQGSEA. Trimming took 6 bases from V and 6 from J; bases not matched to a gene: 6. This CDR3 contains 14 residues. CDR3 DNA: TGCAGCGTGGCCGGACTAGCGGGAGGGCGCGAGCAGTACTTC. Encoded protein: CSVAGLAGGREQYF.

The rearrangement joins TRBV11-2 to TRBJ2-1, with D perhaps matching TRBD1 (5 bases). The germline V gene encodes CDR1 SGHAT and CDR2 FQNNGV. The V and J ends lost 0 bases and 0 bases respectively, with 9 bases between them. The CDR3 is made up of 16 amino acids. CDR3 region: CASSLEGDFSYNEQFF. The CDR3 DNA follows: TGTGCCAGCAGCTTAGAAGGGGATTTCTCCTACAATGAGCAGTTCTTC.

This clone was observed once. The genes are TRBV9 and TRBJ2-3; D gene unclear. CDR1 is SGDLS and CDR2 is YYNGEE in the germline V gene. The CDR3 runs 19 residues. V shed 4 bases and J shed 0 bases, with 24 bases lying between them. In nucleotides, the CDR3 is TGTGCCAGCAGCCCCCATTCGGCCTCGAAGACTCTGAGCACAGATACGCAGTATTTT. This translates into CASSPHSASKTLSTDTQYF.

The CDR3 reads CASSLTASRSLAFF. CDR3 in DNA: TGTGCCAGCAGCCTGACAGCCTCTCGATCGTTAGCTTTCTTT. This chain connects TRBV6-5 to TRBJ1-1; D might be TRBD1 (5 bases). This CDR3 has 14 residues. The germline V gene has CDR1 MNHEY and CDR2 SVGAGI. Trimming cost V 6 bases and J 10 bases, with 21 bases left between them.

This clone was seen only a few times. J is TRBJ2-1 and V is TRBV7-9; unclear D gene. Deletions cut 5 bases from V and 10 bases from J, with 12 bases between. Per the germline V gene, CDR1 is SEHNR and CDR2 is FQNEAQ (reference sequence). This CDR3 has 12 amino acids. CDR3 in amino acids: CASSPGTREQFF. CDR3 DNA sequence: TGTGCCAGCAGCCCAGGCACACGGGAGCAGTTCTTC.

This clone was counted between two and nine times. This chain joins TRBV21-1 and TRBJ2-6; the tabulated D call, TRBD2, remains unverified against the DNA. TRBV21-1 is annotated as a pseudogene. The length of the CDR3 is 17 residues. The CDR3 coding sequence is TGTGCCAGCAGCAAAGGGCGGGAGACCTCTGGGGCCAACGTCCTGACTTTC. It codes for CASSKGRETSGANVLTF.

The V gene is TRBV11-2, the J gene TRBJ1-1; possibly TRBD1 for D (6 bases). Trimming removed 6 bases at V and 4 bases at J, with 12 bases between. The CDR3 runs to 13 residues. Germline V gives CDR1 SGHAT, CDR2 FQNNGV. CDR3 in amino acids: CASRLTGSTEAFF. The CDR3 bases are TGTGCCAGCAGGCTAACAGGGAGCACTGAAGCTTTCTTT.

The chain is built from TRBV6-5 and TRBJ2-3, with D possibly TRBD2 on 6 matching bases. Trimming removed 6 bases from V and 7 bases from J, with 17 bases in between. This CDR3 is built from 14 residues. Looked up from germline, CDR1 is MNHEY and CDR2 is SVGAGI. The CDR3 is CASRLDETRNTQYF. The CDR3 DNA reads TGTGCCAGCAGACTAGACGAGACTAGGAATACGCAGTATTTT.

This CDR3 is CASSPSTGDLNTEAFF. Here the CDR3 DNA reads TGTGCCAGCTCGCCCTCGACAGGGGACTTGAACACTGAAGCTTTCTTT. This chain links TRBV18 with TRBJ1-1, with 8 bases aligning to TRBD1. The trim removed 6 bases at V and 0 bases at J, leaving 9 bases unmatched. CDR3 length: 16 residues. Germline V CDR1 and CDR2: KGHSH, LQKENI.

V and J are TRBV3-1 (or the pseudogene TRBV3-2) and TRBJ1-3; D is uncertain. V lost 0 bases, J lost 4 bases, and 19 bases lay in between. Germline V gives CDR1 LGHDT, CDR2 YNNKEL (reference sequence). The CDR3 consists of 18 residues. The CDR3 sequence: CASSQDREAARSGNTIYF. As DNA, the CDR3 is TGTGCCAGCAGCCAAGATAGGGAGGCCGCCCGTTCGGGAAACACCATATATTTT.

The chain has TRBV6-5 and TRBJ1-2; D gene uncertain. V gave up 5 bases and J gave up 7 bases, with 17 bases separating them. Per germline, CDR1 MNHEY and CDR2 SVGAGI. This CDR3 is 14 amino acids long. CDR3: CASSPMTGAAGYTF. The CDR3 DNA is TGTGCCAGCAGTCCCATGACGGGAGCGGCTGGCTACACCTTC.

The gene calls are TRBV4-1 and TRBJ1-2; maybe TRBD1 (5 bases). Trimming took 2 bases from V and 6 from J, leaving 19 bases between them. The CDR3 sequence is 16 residues long. The germline V gene has CDR1 MGHRA and CDR2 YSYEKL. CDR3 loop: CASSQIFLGGGNGYTF. CDR3 coding DNA: TGCGCCAGCAGCCAAATTTTCCTGGGCGGGGGGAATGGCTACACCTTC.

V gene TRBV2 combines with J gene TRBJ2-7; 8 nucleotides agree with TRBD1. This CDR3 is 14 amino acids long. Germline V gene lookup returns CDR1 SNHLY and CDR2 FYNNEI. V was clipped by 7 bases and J by 0 bases; unmatched bases: 5. The CDR3 DNA sequence: TGTGCCAGCAAGAGGACAGGGAGCTCCTACGAGCAGTACTTC. As protein: CASKRTGSSYEQYF. The full variable domain, its missing parts supplied by reference TRBV2 and TRBJ2-7, is EPEVTQTPSHQVTQMGQEVILRCVPISNHLYFYWYRQILGQKVEFLVSFYNNEISEKSEIFDDQFSVERPDGSNFTLKIRSTKLEDSAMYFCASKRTGSSYEQYFGPGTRLTVT.

This CDR3 reads CASSNRDRTDEQYF. CDR3 nucleotides: TGTGCCAGCAGCAACCGGGACAGGACGGACGAGCAGTACTTC. This chain connects TRBV5-4 to TRBJ2-7; 8 bases map to TRBD1. Trimming cost V 4 bases and J 5 bases; bases outside gene matches: 8. This CDR3 has 14 amino acids. Per the germline V gene, CDR1 is SGHNT and CDR2 is YYREEE (reference sequence).

The rearrangement uses TRBV7-2 and TRBJ1-2; the D gene is possibly TRBD1 (5 bases). Germline V gene sequence: CDR1 SGHTA, CDR2 FQGNSA. The ends were cut back, 2 bases at V and 8 bases at J, with 12 bases in the middle. This CDR3 comprises 13 residues. CDR3 sequence (DNA): TGTGCCAGCAGCTTAACGGGGACTGAGGGCTACACCTTC. Its translation: CASSLTGTEGYTF.

CDR3 sequence: CASSEGSGLSGANVLTF. In DNA, the CDR3 is TGTGCCAGCAGTGAGGGTTCAGGCCTCTCTGGGGCCAACGTCCTGACTTTC. The rearrangement uses TRBV27 and TRBJ2-6; D perhaps matches TRBD2 (5 bases). Looked up from germline, CDR1 is MNHEY and CDR2 is SMNVEV (reference sequence). The V end lost 5 bases, the J end lost 0 bases, and 14 bases lay between the germline ends. This CDR3 spans 17 amino acids.

CDR3 in DNA: TGTGCCAGCAGTAAAGGGGGCGCATCTTCTGTTGAGCAGTTCTTC. This codes for CASSKGGASSVEQFF. The gene calls are TRBV28 and TRBJ2-1, with 7 bases matching TRBD1. Trimming cost V 5 bases and J 9 bases; bases outside gene matches: 13. Per the germline V gene, CDR1 is MDHEN and CDR2 is SYDVKM. This CDR3 region has 15 residues.

This clone was counted only a few times. This rearrangement joins TRBV2 to TRBJ1-2; D not certain. Germline V gene lookup returns CDR1 SNHLY and CDR2 FYNNEI. V dropped 4 bases and J dropped 1 base, with 10 bases sitting between them. CDR3 length: 14 amino acids. The CDR3 bases are TGTGCCAGCAGTGGCGAAGCCTATAACTATGGCTACACCTTC. Residues: CASSGEAYNYGYTF.

This rearrangement joins TRBV6-5 to TRBJ2-5, with TRBD1 matching 7 bases. CDR3 size: 14 residues. The germline gives CDR1 MNHEY, CDR2 SVGAGI. V lost 5 bases and J lost 3; bases outside the gene matches: 6. For the CDR3, the DNA is TGTGCCAGCAGTAACAGGGGTGGGGAAGAGACCCAGTACTTC. It specifies CASSNRGGEETQYF.

This chain links TRBV12-3 or TRBV12-4 with TRBJ1-1, with no clear D. V lost 3 bases and J lost 7, with 6 bases in between. This CDR3 has 11 amino acids. The chain's CDR3 is CASSLGDEAFF. The DNA for the CDR3 is TGTGCCAGCAGTTTGGGAGATGAAGCTTTCTTT.

A single count supports this clone. The chain has TRBV27 and TRBJ2-7, with a weak D call TRBD2 (6 bases). Trimming took off 2 bases at V and 2 bases at J, with 13 bases between the two ends. This CDR3 region has 15 residues. Per germline, CDR1 MNHEY and CDR2 SMNVEV (reference sequence). CDR3 sequence: CASSLVAGRTYEQYF. The CDR3 DNA is TGTGCCAGCAGTTTAGTCGCGGGACGGACCTACGAGCAGTACTTC.

Turning to this clone: Sequence at one end of the junction differs from germline and may be a read error. This rearrangement joins TRBV28 to TRBJ1-1, with 10 bases aligning to TRBD1. Germline CDR1 reads MDHEN; CDR2 reads SYDVKM. CDR3 length: 12 amino acids. CDR3 amino acids: CASSSLAPGQGF. The CDR3 DNA follows: TGTGCCAGCAGTTCCCTCGCTCCGGGACAGGGGTTT.